These T cell receptor beta chains were read from a single sample in a study of blood T cell repertoires in COVID-19. Sequencing was performed with immunoSEQ multiplex PCR; in TCRdb, only in-frame clones are kept and a portion is missing. This repertoire shows 240,000 or so clones, around nine tenths found once; its top ten account for 5.5% to 9%. Specimen: peripheral blood. These receptors were collected from a woman aged 70-85 years with active or convalescent COVID-19. Each CDR3 is given with its conserved first and last residue. Fields, in order: CDR3 DNA, CDR3 protein, J gene, D gene, clone size, V gene. The D gene is left open where the match is weak. Clone size is stated in some rows and not others, as once, few, many or a class when expanded.

TGTGCCAGCAGTGAAGGCGGGGGGCAAGGCCGAAAACTGTTTTTT | CASSEGGGQGRKLFF | TRBJ1-4 | NA | NA | TRBV6-1
TGCGCCAGCAGTGACAGTTTGAACACTGAAGCTTTCTTT | CASSDSLNTEAFF | TRBJ1-1 | NA | NA | TRBV10-1
TGTGCCAGCAGCGGGGACTTGGGCGGGGATGAGCAGTTCTTC | CASSGDLGGDEQFF | TRBJ2-1 | NA | NA | TRBV9
TGTGCCAGTAGTTCGGACAGGGAATACCAGCCCCAGCATTTT | CASSSDREYQPQHF | TRBJ1-5 | TRBD1 | NA | TRBV19
TGTGCCAGCAGCAGGAGGGGATACAGCTCCTACGAGCAGTACTTC | CASSRRGYSSYEQYF | TRBJ2-7 | NA | NA | TRBV6-5
TGCGCCAGCAGCGAGGGACAGATCTATGGCTACACCTTC | CASSEGQIYGYTF | TRBJ1-2 | TRBD1 | NA | TRBV5-1
TGTGCCAGCAGCCAAGTGGTCGGGGGGGCCATTGTCACCGGGGAGCTGTTTTTT | CASSQVVGGAIVTGELFF | TRBJ2-2 | TRBD2 | NA | TRBV3-1/TRBV3-2
TGTGCCAGCAGTCCTCGGAGGAGCTCCTATAATTCACCCCTCCACTTT | CASSPRRSSYNSPLHF | TRBJ1-6 | NA | NA | TRBV27
TGTGCCAGTAGCCCAAACCCTCCTGGACTAGCGGGGGGGGGTAATGAGCAGTTCTTC | CASSPNPPGLAGGGNEQFF | TRBJ2-1 | TRBD2 | NA | TRBV19
TGTGCCACGGGGAGGGCGAACACCGGGGAGCTGTTTTTT | CATGRANTGELFF | TRBJ2-2 | TRBD2 | NA | TRBV2
TGTGCCAGTAGTATATCCAGCGGGGGACCCGGGGATACGCAGTATTTT | CASSISSGGPGDTQYF | TRBJ2-3 | TRBD2 | NA | TRBV19
TGTGCCACCAGTGATTTGGCCAGAGAAGCTTTCTTT | CATSDLAREAFF | TRBJ1-1 | NA | NA | TRBV24-1
TGTGCCAGCAGCTGGACAGGGGCAGGAAACACCATATATTTT | CASSWTGAGNTIYF | TRBJ1-3 | TRBD1 | NA | TRBV27
TGTGCCAGTACCAGGGATGGCCCAGATACGCAGTATTTT | CASTRDGPDTQYF | TRBJ2-3 | NA | NA | TRBV19
TGTGCCAGCAGCCGATGGACGGGGGATACGCAGTATTTT | CASSRWTGDTQYF | TRBJ2-3 | NA | once | TRBV6-5
TGTGCCAGCAGCTTAGACTACAACACCGGGGAGCTGTTTTTT | CASSLDYNTGELFF | TRBJ2-2 | NA | NA | TRBV7-2
TGTGCCAGCTCACCTGGGACAGGGGGTCAGCCCCAGCATTTT | CASSPGTGGQPQHF | TRBJ1-5 | TRBD1 | NA | TRBV18
TGTGCCAGCAGCCGACAGGCAAACTATGGCTACACCTTC | CASSRQANYGYTF | TRBJ1-2 | NA | NA | TRBV9
TGTGCCAGCAGTTCTACAGGGAGTCAGCCCCAGCATTTT | CASSSTGSQPQHF | TRBJ1-5 | NA | NA | TRBV12-3/TRBV12-4
TGTGCCAGCAGCTCGGGAGGGGGGGCAGTTGGCTACACCTTC | CASSSGGGAVGYTF | TRBJ1-2 | NA | once | TRBV7-2
TGCGCCAGCAGCTTGGAGCAGGTCGGGGATGGCTACACCTTC | CASSLEQVGDGYTF | TRBJ1-2 | NA | NA | TRBV5-1
TGCGCCAGCAGCCAAGATGGGACAAGCTATGGCTACACCTTC | CASSQDGTSYGYTF | TRBJ1-2 | NA | once | TRBV4-1
TGTGCCAGCAGTTGGGACAGTGAGAACACCGGGGAGCTGTTTTTT | CASSWDSENTGELFF | TRBJ2-2 | TRBD1 | NA | TRBV6-5
TGTGCCAGCAGCCCACAGTATCAGGGATCCGAGCAGTACTTC | CASSPQYQGSEQYF | TRBJ2-7 | NA | once | TRBV11-2
TGTGCCAGCTCACCACAGAGAAGAGAGACCCAGTACTTC | CASSPQRRETQYF | TRBJ2-5 | NA | NA | TRBV18
TGCAGCGTTGGAGACAATAACTATGGCTACACCTTC | CSVGDNNYGYTF | TRBJ1-2 | NA | NA | TRBV29-1
TGTGCCACCAAAGGACAGGGAATGGACGAGCAGTACTTC | CATKGQGMDEQYF | TRBJ2-7 | TRBD1 | NA | TRBV27
TGTGCCAGCTCACCACGAGAAGGGGCCAACAATGAGCAGTTCTTC | CASSPREGANNEQFF | TRBJ2-1 | NA | NA | TRBV18
TGTGCCATCAGTGAGTCGCTTGGACAGCTGAACACTGAAGCTTTCTTT | CAISESLGQLNTEAFF | TRBJ1-1 | NA | once | TRBV10-3
TGCAGCGTAGGGACAGGGGGAAGGTTGGAGACCCAGTACTTC | CSVGTGGRLETQYF | TRBJ2-5 | TRBD1 | NA | TRBV29-1
TGTGCCAGCAGCCAAGCCTCTAGCGGGGGGGCCTTCGAGCAGTACTTC | CASSQASSGGAFEQYF | TRBJ2-7 | TRBD2 | NA | TRBV3-1/TRBV3-2
TGCGCCAGCAGCCAAGCAGGGTATGGTGGCTACACCTTC | CASSQAGYGGYTF | TRBJ1-2 | NA | NA | TRBV4-3
TGTGCCAGCAGTTCCGGGACAGGGTCTTTACAGGGCTACACCTTC | CASSSGTGSLQGYTF | TRBJ1-2 | TRBD1 | NA | TRBV7-8
TGTGCCAGCAGTCGGACAGATTACGAGCAGTACTTC | CASSRTDYEQYF | TRBJ2-7 | NA | NA | TRBV2
TGCGCCAGCAGCCAAGAAGGGACCGGGAGGAATGAGCAGTTCTTC | CASSQEGTGRNEQFF | TRBJ2-1 | TRBD2 | once | TRBV4-1
TGTGCCAGCAGCCTACAGGGGGCCGGCACAGATACGCAGTATTTT | CASSLQGAGTDTQYF | TRBJ2-3 | TRBD1 | NA | TRBV7-3
TGTGCCAGCAGCTTACCCGGGACTAGCGGGGGGCGATCGCAGTATTTT | CASSLPGTSGGRSQYF | TRBJ2-3 | TRBD2 | NA | TRBV5-4